Listed below are T cell receptor beta chains from one sample, sequenced in a study of shared clonotypes between healthy human individuals. Some clones are missing from TCRdb's copy, which holds only in-frame ones; the method was immunoSEQ multiplex PCR. This sample has more than 2,000,000 clones, with approximately 93% found just once. Sequencing input: naive CD4+ T cells from PBMCs. Receptors originate from a man between 18 and 35 years old in good health. Some clones in this sample may be carry-over from other donors' samples. Both conserved end residues are part of each CDR3. A D gene is named only where the DNA matches it firmly. Size is stated for part of the rows, as once, few or many counts, or as a class when the clone is expanded.

cdr3_aa,cdr3_nt,d_call,j_call,clone_size,v_call
CASSIVSGGINNEQFF,TGTGCCAGTAGTATAGTATCGGGCGGGATCAACAATGAGCAGTTCTTC,-,TRBJ2-1,-,TRBV19
CASSPQTGPGQETQYF,TGTGCCAGCAGCCCCCAGACAGGGCCGGGGCAAGAGACCCAGTACTTC,TRBD1,TRBJ2-5,-,TRBV7-9
CASSLGASVNEQFF,TGCGCCAGCAGCTTGGGTGCTAGCGTGAATGAGCAGTTCTTC,-,TRBJ2-1,-,TRBV5-1
CASSARAQETQYF,TGTGCCAGCAGCGCCAGGGCTCAAGAGACCCAGTACTTC,-,TRBJ2-5,-,TRBV7-3
CTIGREVSDTQYF,TGCACTATAGGCAGGGAGGTTTCAGATACGCAGTATTTT,-,TRBJ2-3,-,TRBV29-1
CASSPGTSGAKNIQYF,TGTGCCAGCAGCCCCGGGACTAGCGGGGCCAAAAACATTCAGTACTTC,TRBD2,TRBJ2-4,-,TRBV2
CASSLWSAQDTQYF,TGTGCCAGCAGCTTGTGGTCAGCCCAAGATACGCAGTATTTT,-,TRBJ2-3,once,TRBV5-6
CASKQAGSSYEQYF,TGTGCCAGCAAGCAAGCGGGGTCCTCCTACGAGCAGTACTTC,TRBD2,TRBJ2-7,-,TRBV7-2
CASSPKTSGRYEQYF,TGTGCCAGCTCACCAAAAACTAGCGGGAGGTACGAGCAGTACTTC,TRBD2,TRBJ2-7,-,TRBV18
CASSLGGGYNEQFF,TGCGCCAGCAGCTTGGGAGGGGGATACAATGAGCAGTTCTTC,-,TRBJ2-1,-,TRBV5-1
CASSLELGHSSGYTF,TGTGCCAGCAGCTTGGAATTGGGACATTCTAGCGGCTACACCTTC,-,TRBJ1-2,-,TRBV5-8
CASSLGPGLYEQYF,TGTGCCAGCAGCTTAGGCCCAGGGCTCTACGAGCAGTACTTC,-,TRBJ2-7,-,TRBV7-6
CASSDPGQAKKKLFF,TGTGCCAGCAGTGATCCGGGACAGGCTAAGAAAAAACTGTTTTTT,TRBD1,TRBJ1-4,-,TRBV25-1
CASSGVGLAGYSYNEQFF,TGTGCCAGTAGTGGTGTCGGACTAGCGGGGTACTCCTACAATGAGCAGTTCTTC,TRBD2,TRBJ2-1,-,TRBV2
CATSRQVLNSYEQYF,TGTGCCACCAGCAGACAGGTACTCAACTCCTACGAGCAGTACTTC,-,TRBJ2-7,-,TRBV15
CATHKGAGPFAQHF,TGTGCCACCCACAAAGGTGCAGGGCCCTTCGCCCAGCATTTT,-,TRBJ1-5,-,TRBV15
CASSLAGAETQYF,TGTGCCAGCAGCTTGGCCGGGGCAGAGACCCAGTACTTC,-,TRBJ2-5,-,TRBV5-8
CAWTPPRGLPHEQYF,TGTGCCTGGACCCCCCCCCGGGGGCTCCCCCACGAGCAGTACTTC,-,TRBJ2-7,-,TRBV30
CAIRANLAAQETQYF,TGTGCCATCAGGGCCAATCTAGCAGCCCAAGAGACCCAGTACTTC,-,TRBJ2-5,-,TRBV10-3
CASSPDRGPYEQYF,TGTGCCAGCAGTCCTGACAGGGGGCCCTACGAGCAGTACTTC,TRBD1,TRBJ2-7,once,TRBV6-5
CASGAGGPPTGELFF,TGTGCCAGCGGCGCGGGAGGCCCACCGACCGGGGAGCTGTTTTTT,TRBD2,TRBJ2-2,-,TRBV7-2
CAWSVTLWQGEQFF,TGTGCCTGGAGTGTAACCCTCTGGCAGGGTGAGCAGTTCTTC,-,TRBJ2-1,-,TRBV30
CASSSTRTGSGQPQHF,TGTGCCAGCTCATCTACCCGGACAGGGTCCGGCCAGCCCCAGCATTTT,TRBD1,TRBJ1-5,-,TRBV18
CASSIVGEQFF,TGTGCCAGCAGCATCGTGGGTGAGCAGTTCTTC,-,TRBJ2-1,-,TRBV7-9
CASSVLPLAGPSTDTQYF,TGTGCCAGCAGCGTACTCCCTCTAGCGGGACCTAGCACAGATACGCAGTATTTT,TRBD2,TRBJ2-3,-,TRBV9
CASSATPGWSYEQYF,TGTGCCAGCAGCGCCACCCCAGGGTGGTCCTACGAGCAGTACTTC,-,TRBJ2-7,once,TRBV9
CASILAGGNTGELFF,TGTGCCAGCATTTTAGCGGGAGGGAACACCGGGGAGCTGTTTTTT,TRBD2,TRBJ2-2,-,TRBV2